A single count supports the clone carrying this TCR beta chain. This record comes from a study of control samples from healthy donors and cancer patients. The table came from immunoSEQ multiplex PCR; TCRdb's copy has only in-frame clones and leaves some out. The table records 150,000 to 200,000 clones, approximately 94% of them present only once. Sequenced input: blood. The receptor's source is a man aged 25-40 years in good health.

The CDR3 nucleotides are TGTGCCAGCTCACCCTTGACAGGGGGCGGGGATGAGCAGTTCTTC. It is translated as CASSPLTGGGDEQFF. The chain carries TRBV18 and TRBJ2-1; 10 bases fit TRBD1. Looked up from germline, CDR1 is KGHSH and CDR2 is LQKENI. The ends lost 3 bases at V and 8 bases at J; junction bases unmatched: 7. CDR3 length equals 15 residues.